Listed below are T cell receptor beta chains from one sample, sequenced in a study of beta chain features in type 1 diabetes. Some clones are missing from TCRdb's copy, which holds only in-frame ones; the method was immunoSEQ multiplex PCR. The data hold under 200,000 clones, with around 10% observed a single time. Sequencing input: central memory CD4+ T cells from blood. Receptors originate from a man younger than 40 with type 1 diabetes. Each CDR3 is given with its conserved first and last residue. Fields, in order: CDR3 length, J gene, clone size, V gene, D gene, CDR3 DNA, CDR3 protein. D genes are given only for firm matches. Part of the rows lack a size; the others show once, few, many or a class for expanded clones.

cdr3_length: 15; j_call: TRBJ1-3; clone_size: NA; v_call: TRBV30; d_call: NA; cdr3_nt: TGTGCCTGGACCCGGGCGGGACCGCTTGGAGACACCATATATTTT; cdr3_aa: CAWTRAGPLGDTIYF
cdr3_length: 16; j_call: TRBJ2-7; clone_size: NA; v_call: TRBV9; d_call: TRBD2; cdr3_nt: TGTGCCAGCAGCGTAGAAGCCACTAGCGGCTCCTACGAGCAGTACTTC; cdr3_aa: CASSVEATSGSYEQYF
cdr3_length: 12; j_call: TRBJ2-7; clone_size: NA; v_call: TRBV28; d_call: NA; cdr3_nt: TGTGCCAGCTCCAGAACAGTCTACGAGCAGTACTTC; cdr3_aa: CASSRTVYEQYF
cdr3_length: 14; j_call: TRBJ2-7; clone_size: many; v_call: TRBV2; d_call: TRBD1; cdr3_nt: TGTGCCAGCGCGCGTCTGACAGGGGACTACGAGCAGTACTTC; cdr3_aa: CASARLTGDYEQYF
cdr3_length: 14; j_call: TRBJ1-3; clone_size: NA; v_call: TRBV5-4; d_call: NA; cdr3_nt: TGTGCCAGCAGCTCGGAGAACTCTGGAAACACCATATATTTT; cdr3_aa: CASSSENSGNTIYF
cdr3_length: 11; j_call: TRBJ2-1; clone_size: few; v_call: TRBV20-1; d_call: NA; cdr3_nt: TGCAGTGCGGCGGGACCGGATGAGCAGTTCTTC; cdr3_aa: CSAAGPDEQFF
cdr3_length: 14; j_call: TRBJ2-7; clone_size: NA; v_call: TRBV6-5; d_call: NA; cdr3_nt: TGTGCCAGCAGCTATCAGGGCAGGACGGGCGAGCAGTACTTC; cdr3_aa: CASSYQGRTGEQYF
cdr3_length: 13; j_call: TRBJ2-2; clone_size: NA; v_call: TRBV18; d_call: NA; cdr3_nt: TGTGCCAGTTCAGAAGGAGTCACCGGGGAGCTGTTTTTT; cdr3_aa: CASSEGVTGELFF
cdr3_length: 15; j_call: TRBJ2-2; clone_size: NA; v_call: TRBV30; d_call: NA; cdr3_nt: TGTGCCTGGAGGGGCAGGGCGACGAACACCGGGGAGCTGTTTTTT; cdr3_aa: CAWRGRATNTGELFF
cdr3_length: 15; j_call: TRBJ2-1; clone_size: few; v_call: TRBV7-3; d_call: NA; cdr3_nt: TGTGCCAGCAGCTTAATGACGGGAGCCTACAATGAGCAGTTCTTC; cdr3_aa: CASSLMTGAYNEQFF
cdr3_length: 13; j_call: TRBJ2-1; clone_size: NA; v_call: TRBV6-6; d_call: TRBD2; cdr3_nt: TGTGCCAGCAGCTTTGGGACTAGCAGTGAGCAGTTCTTC; cdr3_aa: CASSFGTSSEQFF
cdr3_length: 14; j_call: TRBJ1-5; clone_size: few; v_call: TRBV7-2; d_call: NA; cdr3_nt: TGTGCCAGCAGCTTAGAAGCGGGGCGACAGCCCCAGCATTTT; cdr3_aa: CASSLEAGRQPQHF
cdr3_length: 14; j_call: TRBJ2-5; clone_size: NA; v_call: TRBV5-1; d_call: TRBD1; cdr3_nt: TGCGCCAGCAGCTTCGGGACAGCGCGAGAGACCCAGTACTTC; cdr3_aa: CASSFGTARETQYF
cdr3_length: 14; j_call: TRBJ2-2; clone_size: NA; v_call: TRBV7-9; d_call: NA; cdr3_nt: TGTGCCAGCAGCTTAGGGGGCAGGATCGGGGAGCTGTTTTTT; cdr3_aa: CASSLGGRIGELFF
cdr3_length: 16; j_call: TRBJ2-2; clone_size: NA; v_call: TRBV9; d_call: NA; cdr3_nt: TGTGCCAGCAGCGTAGGAGGAGGATTGAGCACCGGGGAGCTGTTTTTT; cdr3_aa: CASSVGGGLSTGELFF
cdr3_length: 19; j_call: TRBJ2-1; clone_size: NA; v_call: TRBV7-2; d_call: TRBD2; cdr3_nt: TGTGCCAGCAGCTTAGTGTCAACCAGGACTAGCGGGAGCTACAATGAGCAGTTCTTC; cdr3_aa: CASSLVSTRTSGSYNEQFF
cdr3_length: 14; j_call: TRBJ1-2; clone_size: few; v_call: TRBV5-1; d_call: TRBD1; cdr3_nt: TGCGCCAGCAGCGAAGTGGACAGGGCCCATGGCTACACCTTC; cdr3_aa: CASSEVDRAHGYTF
cdr3_length: 19; j_call: TRBJ2-3; clone_size: few; v_call: TRBV7-9; d_call: TRBD2; cdr3_nt: TGTGCCAGCAGTTATGGGAGGACTAGCGGGAGGCGAAGCACAGATACGCAGTATTTT; cdr3_aa: CASSYGRTSGRRSTDTQYF
cdr3_length: 14; j_call: TRBJ2-3; clone_size: NA; v_call: TRBV5-4; d_call: NA; cdr3_nt: TGTGCCAGCAGATCAGGGGGGAGCACAGATACGCAGTATTTT; cdr3_aa: CASRSGGSTDTQYF
cdr3_length: 14; j_call: TRBJ1-1; clone_size: few; v_call: TRBV19; d_call: NA; cdr3_nt: TGTGCCAGTAGTGATGGGCCCCAAGCCCCGAAAGCTTTCTTT; cdr3_aa: CASSDGPQAPKAFF
cdr3_length: 13; j_call: TRBJ2-1; clone_size: few; v_call: TRBV29-1; d_call: TRBD2; cdr3_nt: TGCAGCGCACCCCTAGCGGGAGGTGATGAGCAGTTCTTC; cdr3_aa: CSAPLAGGDEQFF
cdr3_length: 15; j_call: TRBJ2-1; clone_size: few; v_call: TRBV4-1; d_call: TRBD2; cdr3_nt: TGCGCCAGCAGCCGACTAGCGGGAGGCGACGGTGAGCAGTTCTTC; cdr3_aa: CASSRLAGGDGEQFF
cdr3_length: 14; j_call: TRBJ1-1; clone_size: NA; v_call: TRBV27; d_call: NA; cdr3_nt: TGTGCCAGCAGTTTAACCCCAAAAGAGACTGAAGCTTTCTTT; cdr3_aa: CASSLTPKETEAFF
cdr3_length: 14; j_call: TRBJ2-7; clone_size: NA; v_call: TRBV5-1; d_call: NA; cdr3_nt: TGCGCCAGCAGCGTGGCTGGACAGCTCTACGAGCAGTACTTC; cdr3_aa: CASSVAGQLYEQYF
cdr3_length: 12; j_call: TRBJ2-5; clone_size: few; v_call: TRBV27; d_call: NA; cdr3_nt: TGTGCCAGCAGAAGAGCGGAAGAGACCCAGTACTTC; cdr3_aa: CASRRAEETQYF
cdr3_length: 14; j_call: TRBJ2-1; clone_size: few; v_call: TRBV29-1; d_call: NA; cdr3_nt: TGCAGCGTTGAACCCGGGACTCGACTTAATGAGCAGTTCTTC; cdr3_aa: CSVEPGTRLNEQFF
cdr3_length: 16; j_call: TRBJ2-6; clone_size: few; v_call: TRBV28; d_call: NA; cdr3_nt: TGTGCCAGCAGTTCCCCTCGGAGCTCTGGGGCCAACGTCCTGACTTTC; cdr3_aa: CASSSPRSSGANVLTF
cdr3_length: 14; j_call: TRBJ1-1; clone_size: few; v_call: TRBV7-3; d_call: TRBD1; cdr3_nt: TGTGCCAGCAGCTCCTACCAGGGGGCGACTGAAGCTTTCTTT; cdr3_aa: CASSSYQGATEAFF
cdr3_length: 14; j_call: TRBJ2-7; clone_size: few; v_call: TRBV9; d_call: TRBD1; cdr3_nt: TGTGCCAGCAGCCCTTGGGACAGGGGGCGTGAGCAGTACTTC; cdr3_aa: CASSPWDRGREQYF